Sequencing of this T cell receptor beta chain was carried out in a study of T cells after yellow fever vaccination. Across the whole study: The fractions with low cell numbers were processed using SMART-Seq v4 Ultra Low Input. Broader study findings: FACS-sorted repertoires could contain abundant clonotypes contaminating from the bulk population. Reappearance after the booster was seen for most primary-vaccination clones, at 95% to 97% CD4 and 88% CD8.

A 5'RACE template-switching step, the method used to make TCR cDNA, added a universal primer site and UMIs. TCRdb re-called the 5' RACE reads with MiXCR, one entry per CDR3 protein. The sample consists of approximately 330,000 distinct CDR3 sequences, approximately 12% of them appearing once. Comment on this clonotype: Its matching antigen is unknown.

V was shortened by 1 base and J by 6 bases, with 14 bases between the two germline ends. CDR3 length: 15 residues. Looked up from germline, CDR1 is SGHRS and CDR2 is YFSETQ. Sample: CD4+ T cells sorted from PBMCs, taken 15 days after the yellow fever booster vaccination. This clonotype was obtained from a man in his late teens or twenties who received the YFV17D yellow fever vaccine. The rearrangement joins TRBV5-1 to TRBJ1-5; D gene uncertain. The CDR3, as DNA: TGCGCCAGCAGCTTGAACGGGGAATCTGCTCAGCCCCAGCATTTT. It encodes CASSLNGESAQPQHF.